Below, one T cell receptor (beta chain) is given with its context. Its antigen is still unknown. This sample was taken from a study of T-cell memory formation after mild COVID-19. Overall study findings and caveats: Later expanders leaned toward CD4+, whereas clones contracting from day 15 to 85 were balanced CD4/CD8. Memory cells collected pre-infection included some clones that later responded, suggesting cross-reactive memory joined.

Libraries for TCRalpha and TCRbeta carried sample barcodes and unique molecular identifiers via 5'RACE. TCRdb re-called the 5' RACE reads through MiXCR, storing one row per CDR3 protein. Here the sample spans 200,000 to 250,000 distinct CDR3 sequences, around 27% being singletons. Sequencing was performed on PBMCs or a T cell subset sorted from them (not recorded which). The source is an adult woman who had mild COVID-19 (a few samples of this study predate the infection). Cell type and time point are not known.

CDR3 loop: CASSYSKRGNTEAFF. The CDR3 DNA reads TGTGCCAGCAGTTACTCGAAGCGGGGTAACACTGAAGCTTTCTTT. V is TRBV6-5 and J is TRBJ1-1; no clear D gene. The CDR3 has 15 amino acids. The V end lost 0 bases, the J end lost 2 bases, and 10 bases lay between the germline ends. Germline V gene sequence: CDR1 MNHEY, CDR2 SVGAGI.